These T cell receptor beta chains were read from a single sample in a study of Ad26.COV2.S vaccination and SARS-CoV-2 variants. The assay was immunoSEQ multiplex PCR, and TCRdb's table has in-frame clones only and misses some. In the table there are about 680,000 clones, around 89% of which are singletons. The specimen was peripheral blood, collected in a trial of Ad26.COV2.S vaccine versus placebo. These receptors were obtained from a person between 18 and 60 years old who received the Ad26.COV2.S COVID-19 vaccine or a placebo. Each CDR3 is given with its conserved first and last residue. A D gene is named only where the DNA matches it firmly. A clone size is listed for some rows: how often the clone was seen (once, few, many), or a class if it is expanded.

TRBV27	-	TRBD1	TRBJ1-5	CASSSHLQDRDNQPQHF	TGTGCCAGCAGTTCCCACCTCCAGGACAGGGATAATCAGCCCCAGCATTTT
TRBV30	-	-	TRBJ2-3	CAWSNRGNTDTQYF	TGTGCCTGGAGTAATAGGGGGAACACAGATACGCAGTATTTT
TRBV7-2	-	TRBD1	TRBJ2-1	CASSLEGQSYNEQFF	TGTGCCAGCAGCTTAGAGGGACAGAGCTACAATGAGCAGTTCTTC
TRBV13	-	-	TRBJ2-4	CASSFTQLRKNIAKNIQYF	TGTGCCAGCAGCTTTACACAGCTCAGAAAAAATATAGCCAAAAACATTCAGTACTTC
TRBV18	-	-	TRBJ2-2	CASSPGHSTVTGELFF	TGTGCCAGCTCACCCGGGCACTCGACTGTTACCGGCGAGCTGTTTTTT
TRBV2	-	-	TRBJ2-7	CASSPGSPGPYEQYF	TGTGCCAGCAGCCCCGGTTCGCCAGGACCGTACGAGCAGTACTTC
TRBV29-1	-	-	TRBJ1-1	CSGTLGQGIYTEAFF	TGCAGCGGGACCCTGGGGCAGGGGATTTACACTGAAGCTTTCTTT
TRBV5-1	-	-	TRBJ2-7	CASSPGPPTYEQYF	TGCGCCAGCAGCCCGGGCCCACCCACCTACGAGCAGTACTTC
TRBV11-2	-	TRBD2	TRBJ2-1	CASSFGIAGGRRDEQFF	TGTGCCAGCAGCTTTGGGATAGCGGGAGGGCGCAGAGATGAGCAGTTCTTC
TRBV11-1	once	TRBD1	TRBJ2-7	CASSRTGGAGWNEQYF	TGTGCCAGCAGCCGGACAGGGGGCGCCGGGTGGAACGAGCAGTACTTC
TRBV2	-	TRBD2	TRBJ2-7	CASTSAGVYEQYF	TGTGCCAGCACCTCTGCGGGGGTCTACGAGCAGTACTTC
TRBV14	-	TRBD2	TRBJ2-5	CASSQRSGRWETQYF	TGTGCCAGCAGCCAGCGGTCCGGGAGGTGGGAGACCCAGTACTTC
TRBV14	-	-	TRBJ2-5	CASSPRRGETQYF	TGTGCCAGCAGCCCCCGTCGGGGGGAGACCCAGTACTTC
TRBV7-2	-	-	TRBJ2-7	CASSSQQDGEQYF	TGTGCCAGCAGCTCCCAACAGGACGGGGAGCAGTACTTC
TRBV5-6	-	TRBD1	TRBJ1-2	CASSFGTGKNYGYTF	TGTGCCAGCAGCTTTGGGACAGGGAAAAACTATGGCTACACCTTC
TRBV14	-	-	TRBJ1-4	CASSHGTGRVKLFF	TGTGCCAGCAGCCACGGGACGGGGAGGGTAAAACTGTTTTTT
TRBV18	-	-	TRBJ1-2	CASSPREGDGYTF	TGTGCCAGCTCACCTAGGGAGGGAGACGGCTACACCTTC
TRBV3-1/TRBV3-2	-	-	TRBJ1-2	CASSHGPDYGYTF	TGTGCCAGCAGCCATGGTCCGGATTATGGCTACACCTTC
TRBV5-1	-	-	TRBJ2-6	CASSSVGAGANVLTF	TGCGCCAGCAGCTCAGTTGGAGCTGGGGCCAACGTCCTGACTTTC
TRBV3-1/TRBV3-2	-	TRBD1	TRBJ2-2	CASSFLGTDTGELFF	TGTGCCAGCAGTTTCTTAGGGACAGATACCGGGGAGCTGTTTTTT
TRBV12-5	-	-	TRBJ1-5	CASGTDGKPQHF	TGTGCTAGTGGCACCGACGGCAAGCCCCAGCATTTT
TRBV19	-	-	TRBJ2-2	CASSIVTGQNTGELFF	TGTGCCAGTAGTATAGTAACGGGACAGAACACCGGGGAGCTGTTTTTT
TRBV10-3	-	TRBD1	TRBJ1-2	CAISDGTVDGYTF	TGTGCCATCAGTGATGGGACAGTGGATGGCTACACCTTC
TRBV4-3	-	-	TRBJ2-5	CASSQVLLETQYF	TGCGCCAGCAGCCAAGTCTTGTTAGAGACCCAGTACTTC
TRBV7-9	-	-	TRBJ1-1	CASSPRLGTEAFF	TGTGCCAGCAGCCCCCGACTGGGCACTGAAGCTTTCTTT
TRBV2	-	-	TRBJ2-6	CASSRVNSGANVLTF	TGTGCCAGCAGTCGTGTTAACTCTGGGGCCAACGTCCTGACTTTC
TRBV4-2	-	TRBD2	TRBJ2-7	CASSQEGGLAVYEQYF	TGTGCCAGCAGCCAAGAAGGAGGACTAGCGGTCTACGAGCAGTACTTC
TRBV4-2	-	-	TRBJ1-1	CASSQVSGDNTEAFF	TGTGCCAGCAGCCAAGTATCAGGGGACAACACTGAAGCTTTCTTT
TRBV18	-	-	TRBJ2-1	CASSPPEGDQAWNEQFF	TGTGCCAGCTCACCACCGGAGGGAGACCAAGCTTGGAATGAGCAGTTCTTC
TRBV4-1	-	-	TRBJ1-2	CASSQDPDSPYYGYTF	TGCGCCAGCAGCCAAGATCCGGACAGCCCCTACTATGGCTACACCTTC
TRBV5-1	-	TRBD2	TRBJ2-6	CASSLMGGTSGANVLTF	TGCGCCAGCAGCTTGATGGGGGGGACCTCTGGGGCCAACGTCCTGACTTTC
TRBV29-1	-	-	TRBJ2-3	CSAAAGRPTDTQYF	TGCAGCGCTGCCGCGGGGCGGCCCACAGATACGCAGTATTTT
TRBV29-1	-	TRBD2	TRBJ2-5	CSVPSGSLETQYF	TGCAGCGTTCCTAGCGGGAGTTTGGAGACCCAGTACTTC